A single sample is the source of the 20 T cell receptor beta chains below, sequenced in a study of shared clonotypes between healthy human individuals. Here immunoSEQ multiplex PCR was the method, and the copy in TCRdb shows in-frame clones only, minus some. Among hundreds of thousands of clones, around 75% were seen once, and the ten largest hold under 15%. What was sequenced was PBMCs. All receptors derive from a middle-aged woman in good health. Some clones in this sample may be carry-over from other donors' samples.

The CDR3 sequence: CAISASSFGAGTDTQYF. In DNA, the CDR3 is TGTGCCATCAGTGCCTCTAGCTTTGGCGCAGGCACAGATACGCAGTATTTT. J is TRBJ2-3 and V is TRBV10-3; weak D call: TRBD2 (5 bases). The CDR3 is made up of 17 amino acids. CDR1 and CDR2 (germline): ENHRY, SYGVKD. V was clipped by 4 bases and J by 1 base, with 18 bases between them.

This clone came up once. The CDR3 is CASSQVAQSSYNEQFF. DNA of the CDR3: TGCGCCAGCAGCCAAGTAGCCCAGAGCTCCTACAATGAGCAGTTCTTC. The chain links TRBV4-3 to TRBJ2-1, with D uncertain. The CDR3 length is 16 residues. Trimming took 1 base from V and 0 from J, leaving 10 bases between them. Per the germline V gene, CDR1 is LGHNA and CDR2 is YSLEER.

The CDR3 coding sequence is TGTGCCAGCAGCTTTCGTTACAGGAACTACGAGCAGTACTTC. Translating it yields CASSFRYRNYEQYF. The chain employs TRBV5-4 and TRBJ2-7; tentative D call: TRBD1 (5 bases). Trimming removed 2 bases from V and 3 bases from J, with 12 bases in between. CDR1 and CDR2 from the germline V gene are SGHNT and YYREEE (reference sequence). CDR3 length equals 14 residues.

The chain combines TRBV20-1 with TRBJ1-1; tentative D call: TRBD1 (5 bases). Germline lookup yields CDR1 DFQATT and CDR2 SNEGSKA (reference sequence). The CDR3 runs 8 residues. Here the CDR3 reads CSGGGAFF. DNA for the CDR3: TGCAGCGGGGGGGGAGCTTTCTTT.

V usage is TRBV7-2 and J usage is TRBJ2-7; D might be TRBD2 (6 bases). Germline V lookup: CDR1 SGHTA, CDR2 FQGNSA. Trimming shortened V by 8 bases and J by 4 bases, and 18 bases separated the two germline ends. The CDR3 is 14 residues long. The CDR3 sequence: CASRPRDSRYEQYF. CDR3 in DNA: TGTGCCAGCCGCCCCCGGGACTCTCGATACGAGCAGTACTTC.

The rearrangement uses TRBV25-1 and TRBJ2-5; tentative D call: TRBD2 (6 bases). The assigned J gene may be wrong: the sequence end matches TRBJ2-7 better. The CDR3 runs 14 residues. Per germline, CDR1 MGHDK and CDR2 SYGVNS. The CDR3: CASSVGTQIYEQYF. The CDR3, as DNA: TGTGCCAGCAGTGTCGGGACTCAGATCTACGAGCAGTACTTC.

The J gene is TRBJ2-3, the V gene TRBV4-2; 9 bases line up with TRBD2. Germline CDR1 LGHNA, CDR2 YNFKEQ. The CDR3 is 16 residues long. V lost 2 bases and J lost 0; bases outside the gene matches: 3. The CDR3 loop is CASSQRLAGSTDTQYF. The CDR3 nucleotides read TGTGCCAGCAGCCAACGGCTAGCGGGAAGCACAGATACGCAGTATTTT.

The genes are TRBV9 and TRBJ1-3; D not resolved. This CDR3 contains 12 residues. Trimming stripped 0 bases from V and 3 bases from J, with 1 base between. Germline CDR1 SGDLS, CDR2 YYNGEE. The CDR3 sequence is CASSVVGNTIYF. In DNA, the CDR3 is TGTGCCAGCAGCGTAGTTGGAAACACCATATATTTT.

CDR3 coding DNA: TGTGCCAGCAGCCCGGGACAGGGGGCTAGCGAGCAGTACTTC. Its protein is CASSPGQGASEQYF. The V call is TRBV7-5, the J call TRBJ2-7; TRBD1, as called in the table, went unchecked against the DNA. TRBV7-5 is a recognized pseudogene. The CDR3 length is 14 residues.

The chain uses TRBV19 and TRBJ2-5; a weak D match, TRBD2 (5 bases). This CDR3 is 14 amino acids long. V lost 3 bases to trimming and J lost 5 bases, with 13 bases between them. Germline CDR1 LNHDA, CDR2 SQIVND (reference sequence). The CDR3: CASSIPGRGETQYF. DNA for the CDR3: TGTGCCAGTAGTATCCCCGGCCGAGGGGAGACCCAGTACTTC.

The chain couples TRBV5-1 to TRBJ2-1, with 11 positions matching TRBD1. The CDR3 has 15 residues. Trimming removed 4 bases from V and 6 bases from J; junction bases left unmatched: 6. The germline V gene has CDR1 SGHRS and CDR2 YFSETQ. In nucleotides, the CDR3 is TGCGCCAGCAGCCTCCTGGGACAGGGGGGCAATGAGCAGTTCTTC. Translation: CASSLLGQGGNEQFF.

This chain links TRBV28 with TRBJ1-2; D possibly corresponds to TRBD1 (6 bases). V was cut by 5 bases and J by 2 bases, with 18 bases left in between. The CDR3 has 16 amino acids. The germline V gene has CDR1 MDHEN and CDR2 SYDVKM. This CDR3 is CASSAPGGGRNYGYTF. The CDR3 DNA sequence: TGTGCCAGCAGTGCCCCGGGAGGGGGAAGGAACTATGGCTACACCTTC.

This clone showed up just a few times. The rearrangement joins TRBV4-3 to TRBJ2-1; 11 bases align to TRBD2. CDR3 size: 15 residues. V dropped 0 bases and J dropped 8; count of bases not matched to a gene: 3. Germline CDR1 is LGHNA and CDR2 is YSLEER. CDR3 amino acids: CASSQDASGRYEQFF. As DNA, the CDR3 is TGCGCCAGCAGCCAAGATGCTAGCGGGAGGTATGAGCAGTTCTTC.

The gene calls are TRBV19 and TRBJ2-1; 8 bases match TRBD2. Germline CDR1 LNHDA, CDR2 SQIVND (reference sequence). This CDR3 contains 16 residues. The V and J ends lost 4 bases and 2 bases, in that order; junction bases with no gene match: 7. The CDR3 loop reads CASSNPTSATYNEQFF. The CDR3 DNA reads TGTGCCAGTAGTAACCCGACTAGCGCGACCTACAATGAGCAGTTCTTC.

This clone appeared once. The chain links TRBV5-6 to TRBJ1-2, with D maybe TRBD1 (5 bases). Germline V CDR1 and CDR2: SGHDT, YYEEEE. This CDR3 is 13 amino acids long. V was trimmed by 4 bases and J by 4 bases, leaving 11 bases between them. The CDR3 region is CASSAGLAYGYTF. CDR3 sequence (DNA): TGTGCCAGCAGCGCGGGACTGGCCTATGGCTACACCTTC.

The rearrangement uses TRBV6-7 and TRBJ2-5; D not certain. TRBV6-7 is sorted into the ORF group, with uncertain function. Trimming shortened V by 1 base and J by 1 base, and 13 bases separated the two germline ends. This CDR3 has 16 residues. CDR3 in DNA: TGTGCCAGCAGTTACTGGAATGTTTGGACCCAAGAGACCCAGTACTTC. It encodes CASSYWNVWTQETQYF.

The chain recombines TRBV5-1 with TRBJ2-3; D is unclear. Germline V lookup: CDR1 SGHRS, CDR2 YFSETQ. This CDR3 region has 16 residues. V shed 0 bases and J shed 1 base, with 12 bases lying between them. The CDR3 loop reads CASSLVSQAGTDTQYF. The CDR3, as DNA: TGCGCCAGCAGCTTGGTTAGCCAGGCAGGCACAGATACGCAGTATTTT.

This clone appeared a single time. The genes are TRBV5-5 and TRBJ2-4, with TRBD1 as a possible D gene (5 bases). The CDR3 consists of 16 residues. Germline CDR1 is SGHKS and CDR2 is YYEKEE (reference sequence). With 4 bases removed from V and 6 bases from J, the gap between germline ends came to 20 bases. The CDR3: CASSPRAVLGGNIQYF. The DNA for the CDR3 is TGTGCCAGCAGCCCCAGGGCCGTCCTGGGTGGAAACATTCAGTACTTC.

This rearrangement joins TRBV19 to TRBJ1-1, with D perhaps matching TRBD1 (5 bases). V was cut by 3 bases and J by 5 bases, with 10 bases left in between. The CDR3 contains 13 residues. The germline V gene encodes CDR1 LNHDA and CDR2 SQIVND (reference sequence). CDR3 sequence: CASSMIGTTEAFF. CDR3 sequence (DNA): TGTGCCAGTAGTATGATTGGGACGACTGAAGCTTTCTTT.

This clone was recorded a few times. The chain links TRBV7-9 to TRBJ2-5; 11 bases agree with TRBD2. There are 17 residues in the CDR3. V shed 4 bases and J 5 bases; nucleotides not matched to a gene: 12. Germline CDR1 reads SEHNR; CDR2 reads FQNEAQ (reference sequence). CDR3 in DNA: TGTGCCAGCAGCTCCGTTAGACTAGCGGGACCCAGCGAGACCCAGTACTTC. Translated, it gives CASSSVRLAGPSETQYF.